The next 15 T cell receptor beta chains were all read from a single sample in a study of T-cell memory formation after mild COVID-19. A single record per CDR3 protein comes from TCRdb applying MiXCR to the 5' RACE reads. The sample contains about 350,000 distinct CDR3 sequences, roughly 13% of which appear only once. Sample: PBMCs or a T cell subset sorted from them (not recorded which). The receptors shown here come from a man younger than 35 who had mild COVID-19 (a few samples of this study predate the infection). Cell type and time point are not known.

This clonotype was counted only a few times. This chain connects TRBV6-2 or TRBV6-3 to TRBJ2-2; D might be TRBD1 (6 bases). The length of the CDR3 is 15 residues. The germline gives CDR1 MNHEY, CDR2 SVGEGT. V lost 6 bases and J 1 base, leaving 12 bases between the germline ends. CDR3 nucleotide sequence: TGTGCCAGCAGAAAGTGGACAGAGAACACCGGGGAGCTGTTTTTT. Protein sequence: CASRKWTENTGELFF.

The chain employs TRBV10-3 and TRBJ1-1; weak D call: TRBD1 (5 bases). Trimming pared 5 bases from V and 1 base from J, leaving 11 bases between. The CDR3 contains 14 residues. Germline CDR1 is ENHRY and CDR2 is SYGVKD. The CDR3 loop reads CAISTGTSNTEAFF. The DNA for the CDR3 is TGTGCCATCAGTACCGGGACCTCGAACACTGAAGCTTTCTTT.

The chain recombines TRBV5-5 with TRBJ2-1; D could derive from TRBD1 or TRBD2 (5 bases each). V was cut by 6 bases and J by 4 bases, with 20 bases left in between. CDR3 length: 16 amino acids. Germline V gene sequence: CDR1 SGHKS, CDR2 YYEKEE (reference sequence). CDR3 coding DNA: TGTGCCAGCATCCGAGGGTATGGGGCCAAGTACAATGAGCAGTTCTTC. It yields the protein CASIRGYGAKYNEQFF.

This clonotype was counted a few times. V and J are TRBV19 and TRBJ1-1; 7 bases fit TRBD1. J lost 1 base, V lost 7 bases, and 6 bases had no gene match. This CDR3 contains 14 residues. Germline V CDR1 and CDR2: LNHDA, SQIVND (reference sequence). CDR3 protein: CASNRGQRNTEAFF. In nucleotides, the CDR3 is TGTGCCAGTAACCGGGGACAGAGGAACACTGAAGCTTTCTTT.

This clonotype has a handful of counts. This rearrangement joins TRBV7-9 to TRBJ2-1; D gene unclear. Trimming removed 3 bases from V and 5 bases from J, with 11 bases in between. Germline assignment: CDR1 SEHNR and CDR2 FQNEAQ (reference sequence). CDR3 length equals 14 residues. DNA of the CDR3: TGTGCCAGCAGCTTGGGCTACTCTAACAATGAGCAGTTCTTC. Its protein is CASSLGYSNNEQFF.

This sequence joins TRBV7-9 and TRBJ1-1; D perhaps matches TRBD1 (6 bases). With 0 bases removed from V and 6 bases from J, the gap between germline ends came to 14 bases. Germline V gene sequence: CDR1 SEHNR, CDR2 FQNEAQ (reference sequence). The CDR3 is 15 amino acids. CDR3 in amino acids: CASSLASRGPAEAFF. CDR3 sequence (DNA): TGTGCCAGCAGCTTAGCGTCACGGGGGCCTGCTGAAGCTTTCTTT. Variable domain in full (rest from reference TRBV7-9 and TRBJ1-1): DTGVSQNPRHKITKRGQNVTFRCDPISEHNRLYWYRQTLGQGPEFLTYFQNEAQLEKSRLLSDRFSAERPKGSFSTLEIQRTEQGDSAMYLCASSLASRGPAEAFFGQGTRLTVV.

This clonotype was recorded a few times. The rearrangement uses TRBV6-5 and TRBJ2-7; no definite D call. Germline CDR1 MNHEY, CDR2 SVGAGI. Trimming stripped 4 bases from V and 0 bases from J, with 16 bases between. CDR3 length: 16 residues. The CDR3 bases are TGTGCCAGCAGTTCCACAAGACACCGGGCCTCCTACGAGCAGTACTTC. It translates to CASSSTRHRASYEQYF.

This clonotype occurred many times. The CDR3 loop is CASSQTTDLIFEQYF. DNA of the CDR3: TGTGCCAGCAGCCAAACCACCGACTTGATATTCGAGCAGTACTTC. The rearrangement joins TRBV5-6 to TRBJ2-7; D remains ambiguous. With 4 bases removed from V and 6 bases from J, the gap between germline ends came to 20 bases. The CDR3 contains 15 residues. The germline CDR1 and CDR2 sequences are SGHDT and YYEEEE.

The CDR3 sequence: CASSVQGGLCEQYV. CDR3 nucleotide sequence: TGTGCCAGCAGCGTACAGGGGGGCCTTTGCGAGCAGTACGTC. The V gene is TRBV9, the J gene TRBJ2-7; tentatively, D is TRBD1 (7 bases). Germline V CDR1 and CDR2: SGDLS, YYNGEE. Trimming cost V 1 base and J 6 bases, with 14 bases left between them. There are 14 residues in the CDR3.

This clonotype was recorded many times. A much larger clone differs by one base, so this may be a read error. The rearrangement joins TRBV9 to TRBJ2-3, with unresolved D. The CDR3 has 11 amino acids. Trimming left V 0 bases short and J 5 bases short, with 1 base between. Per the germline V gene, CDR1 is SGDLS and CDR2 is YYNGEE. CDR3 region: CASSVGDTQYF. The CDR3, as DNA: TGTGCCAGCAGCGTAGGAGATACGCAGTATTTT.

CDR3 protein: CASGDTQYF. The CDR3 DNA is TGTGCCAGCGGGGATACGCAGTATTTT. This sequence joins TRBV7-9 and TRBJ2-3, with D unclear. Per germline, CDR1 SEHNR and CDR2 FQNEAQ (reference sequence). This CDR3 has 9 residues. Trimming pared 8 bases from V and 6 bases from J, leaving 3 bases between.

There are a few counts of this clonotype. The chain links TRBV2 to TRBJ1-1; D gene uncertain. Trimming cost V 4 bases and J 2 bases, with 11 bases left between them. CDR1 and CDR2 from the germline V gene are SNHLY and FYNNEI. The CDR3 contains 14 residues. The CDR3, as DNA: TGTGCCAGCAGTGCGGTTTCCGTTAACACTGAAGCTTTCTTT. Protein product: CASSAVSVNTEAFF.

This clonotype has more than one count but fewer than ten. J is TRBJ2-5 and V is TRBV2; D gene uncertain. Trimming took 8 bases from V and 4 from J, leaving 11 bases between them. Germline V gives CDR1 SNHLY, CDR2 FYNNEI. The CDR3 contains 12 residues. CDR3 nucleotides: TGTGCCAGCTACCTAGTTAGAGAGACCCAGTACTTC. It yields the protein CASYLVRETQYF. Combining the CDR3 with reference TRBV2 and TRBJ2-5 gives the whole variable domain EPEVTQTPSHQVTQMGQEVILRCVPISNHLYFYWYRQILGQKVEFLVSFYNNEISEKSEIFDDQFSVERPDGSNFTLKIRSTKLEDSAMYFCASYLVRETQYFGPGTRLLVL.

V and J are TRBV5-1 and TRBJ2-2; unclear D gene. Germline loops: CDR1 SGHRS, CDR2 YFSETQ. V was shortened by 1 base and J by 7 bases, with 11 bases between the two germline ends. The CDR3 runs 14 residues. CDR3 region: CASSLPPTNGELFF. The CDR3 coding sequence is TGCGCCAGCAGCTTGCCCCCCACGAACGGGGAGCTGTTTTTT.

At least ten counts were recorded for this clonotype. V is TRBV7-2 and J is TRBJ2-1, with D perhaps TRBD2 (6 bases). The germline V and J ends were trimmed by 0 bases and 9 bases, with 12 bases remaining between them. The CDR3 is 14 residues long. CDR1 SGHTA and CDR2 FQGNSA come from the germline V gene. Here the CDR3 DNA reads TGTGCCAGCAGCTTAGCGGGGGGTTTAGGTGAGCAGTTCTTC. It codes for CASSLAGGLGEQFF.